This T cell receptor beta chain was sequenced in a study of T cell repertoires in cytomegalovirus infection. In regard to this clonotype: What it binds is unknown.

Trimming cost V 0 bases and J 5 bases; bases outside gene matches: 10. Per the germline V gene, CDR1 is DFQATT and CDR2 is SNEGSKA (reference sequence). The CDR3 is 16 residues long. Using its own MiXCR run on the reads, TCRdb lists one record per CDR3 protein. The sample records about 37,000 distinct CDR3 sequences, about 48% being singletons. The clonotype was recovered from a human donor in good health (CMV status not recorded). Some clones in this sample may be carry-over from other donors' samples. The chain has TRBV20-1 and TRBJ2-5; TRBD2 agrees at 9 bases. This material consisted of CD8+ T cells from cultured PBMCs, taken from culture after CMV antigen stimulation. CDR3 loop: CSARDGGGRAGETQYF. CDR3 in DNA: TGCAGTGCTAGAGATGGGGGCGGGAGGGCCGGTGAGACCCAGTACTTC.